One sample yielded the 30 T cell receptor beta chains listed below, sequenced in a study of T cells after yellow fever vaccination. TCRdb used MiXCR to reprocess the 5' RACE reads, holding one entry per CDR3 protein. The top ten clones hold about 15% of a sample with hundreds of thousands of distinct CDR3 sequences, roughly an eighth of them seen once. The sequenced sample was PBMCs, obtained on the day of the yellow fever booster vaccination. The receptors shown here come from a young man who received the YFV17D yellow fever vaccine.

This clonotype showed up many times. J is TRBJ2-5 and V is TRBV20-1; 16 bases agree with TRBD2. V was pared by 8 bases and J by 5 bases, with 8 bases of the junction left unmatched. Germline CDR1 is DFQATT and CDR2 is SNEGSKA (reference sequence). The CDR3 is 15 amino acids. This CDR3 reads CSPGLAGGKGETQYF. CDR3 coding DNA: TGCAGTCCGGGACTAGCGGGAGGGAAGGGGGAGACCCAGTACTTC.

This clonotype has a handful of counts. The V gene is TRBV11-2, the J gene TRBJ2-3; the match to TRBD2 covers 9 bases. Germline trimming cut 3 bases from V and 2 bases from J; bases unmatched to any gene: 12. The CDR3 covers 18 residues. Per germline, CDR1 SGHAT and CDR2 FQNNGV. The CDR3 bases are TGTGCCAGCAGCTTCAGGGTCGGGCTAGCGGGGTCCACAGATACGCAGTATTTT. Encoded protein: CASSFRVGLAGSTDTQYF.

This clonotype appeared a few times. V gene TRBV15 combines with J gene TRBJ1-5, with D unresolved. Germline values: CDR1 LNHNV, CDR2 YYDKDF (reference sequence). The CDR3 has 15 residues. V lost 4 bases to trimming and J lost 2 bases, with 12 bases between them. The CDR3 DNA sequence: TGTGCCACCAGCATCGCCCCGGGAGGCAATCAGCCCCAGCATTTT. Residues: CATSIAPGGNQPQHF.

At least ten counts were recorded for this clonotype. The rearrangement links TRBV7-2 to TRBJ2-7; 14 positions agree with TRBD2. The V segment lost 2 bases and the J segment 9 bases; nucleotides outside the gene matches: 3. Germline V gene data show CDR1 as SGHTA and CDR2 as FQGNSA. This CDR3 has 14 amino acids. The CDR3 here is CASSLRLAGGMQYF. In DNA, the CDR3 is TGTGCCAGCAGCTTAAGACTAGCGGGAGGGATGCAGTACTTC.

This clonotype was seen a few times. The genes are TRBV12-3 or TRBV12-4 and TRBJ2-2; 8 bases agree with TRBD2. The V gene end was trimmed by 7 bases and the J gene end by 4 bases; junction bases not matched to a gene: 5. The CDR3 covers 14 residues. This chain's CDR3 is CASTAGVVTGELFF. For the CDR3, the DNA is TGTGCCAGCACAGCGGGAGTTGTCACCGGGGAGCTGTTTTTT.

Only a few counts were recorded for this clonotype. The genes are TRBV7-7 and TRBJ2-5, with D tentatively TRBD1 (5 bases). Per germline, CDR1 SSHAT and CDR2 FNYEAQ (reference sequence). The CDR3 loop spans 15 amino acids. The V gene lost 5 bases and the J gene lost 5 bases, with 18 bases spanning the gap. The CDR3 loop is CASSPRHLGRETQYF. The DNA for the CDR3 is TGTGCCAGCAGCCCCCGACACCTGGGGCGGGAGACCCAGTACTTC. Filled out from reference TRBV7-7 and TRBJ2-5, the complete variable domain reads GAGVSQSPRYKVTKRGQDVTLRCDPISSHATLYWYQQALGQGPEFLTYFNYEAQPDKSGLPSDRFSAERPEGSISTLTIQRTEQRDSAMYRCASSPRHLGRETQYFGPGTRLLVL.

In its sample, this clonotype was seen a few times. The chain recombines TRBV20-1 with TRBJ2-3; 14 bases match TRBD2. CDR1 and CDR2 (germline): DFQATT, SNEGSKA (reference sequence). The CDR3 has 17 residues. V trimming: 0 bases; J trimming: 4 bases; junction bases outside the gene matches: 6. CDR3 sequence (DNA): TGCAGTGCTAGAGATCCGGGACTAGCGGGGGTACCAGATACGCAGTATTTT. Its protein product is CSARDPGLAGVPDTQYF.

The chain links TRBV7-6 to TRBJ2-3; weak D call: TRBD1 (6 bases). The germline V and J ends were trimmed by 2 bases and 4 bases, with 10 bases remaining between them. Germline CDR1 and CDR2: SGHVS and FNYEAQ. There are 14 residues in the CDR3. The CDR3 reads CASSLIQGPDTQYF. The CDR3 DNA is TGTGCCAGCAGCTTAATACAGGGTCCAGATACGCAGTATTTT.

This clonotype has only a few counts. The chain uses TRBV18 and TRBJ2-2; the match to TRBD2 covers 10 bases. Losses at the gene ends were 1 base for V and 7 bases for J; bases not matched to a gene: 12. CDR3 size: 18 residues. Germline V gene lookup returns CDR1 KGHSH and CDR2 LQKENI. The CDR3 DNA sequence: TGTGCCAGCTCACCACTAGCCCGGACTAGCGGATCCTACGGGGAGCTGTTTTTT. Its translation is CASSPLARTSGSYGELFF. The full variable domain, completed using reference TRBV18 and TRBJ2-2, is NAGVMQNPRHLVRRRGQEARLRCSPMKGHSHVYWYRQLPEEGLKFMVYLQKENIIDESGMPKERFSAEFPKEGPSILRIQQVVRGDSAAYFCASSPLARTSGSYGELFFGEGSRLTVL.

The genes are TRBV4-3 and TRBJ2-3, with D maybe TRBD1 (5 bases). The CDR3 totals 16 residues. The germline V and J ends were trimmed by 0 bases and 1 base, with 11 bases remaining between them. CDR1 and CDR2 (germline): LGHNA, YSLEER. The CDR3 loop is CASSQDPGRGTDTQYF. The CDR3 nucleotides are TGCGCCAGCAGCCAAGATCCCGGCAGGGGCACAGATACGCAGTATTTT.

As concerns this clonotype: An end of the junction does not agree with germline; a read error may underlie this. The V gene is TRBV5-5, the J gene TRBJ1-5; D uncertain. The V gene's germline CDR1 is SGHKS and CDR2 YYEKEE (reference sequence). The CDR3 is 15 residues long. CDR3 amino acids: CASSLGVGSYQPQHF. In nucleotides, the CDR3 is TGTGCCAGCAGCTTGGGTGTAGGTAGCTATCAGCCCCAGCATTTT.

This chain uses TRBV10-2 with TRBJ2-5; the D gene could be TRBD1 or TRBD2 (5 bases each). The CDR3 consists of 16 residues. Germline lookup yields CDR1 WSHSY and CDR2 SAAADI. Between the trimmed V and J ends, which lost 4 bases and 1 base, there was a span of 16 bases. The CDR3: CASSVGASSLQETQYF. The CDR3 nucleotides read TGCGCCAGCAGTGTCGGGGCTTCAAGCCTCCAAGAGACCCAGTACTTC.

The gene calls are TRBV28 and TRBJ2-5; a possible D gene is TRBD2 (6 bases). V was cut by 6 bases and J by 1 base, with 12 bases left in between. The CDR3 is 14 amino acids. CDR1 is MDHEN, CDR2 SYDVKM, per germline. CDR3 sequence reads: CASSHRDSQETQYF. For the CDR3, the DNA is TGTGCCAGCAGCCACCGGGACTCCCAAGAGACCCAGTACTTC. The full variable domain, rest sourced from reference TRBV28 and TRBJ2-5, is DVKVTQSSRYLVKRTGEKVFLECVQDMDHENMFWYRQDPGLGLRLIYFSYDVKMKEKGDIPEGYSVSREKKERFSLILESASTNQTSMYLCASSHRDSQETQYFGPGTRLLVL.

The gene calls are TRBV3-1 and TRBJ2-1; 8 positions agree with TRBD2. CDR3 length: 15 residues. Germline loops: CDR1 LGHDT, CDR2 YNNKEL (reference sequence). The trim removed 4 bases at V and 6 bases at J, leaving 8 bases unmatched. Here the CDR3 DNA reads TGTGCCAGCAGCCGCGGACTAGCCAACCTCAATGAGCAGTTCTTC. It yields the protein CASSRGLANLNEQFF.

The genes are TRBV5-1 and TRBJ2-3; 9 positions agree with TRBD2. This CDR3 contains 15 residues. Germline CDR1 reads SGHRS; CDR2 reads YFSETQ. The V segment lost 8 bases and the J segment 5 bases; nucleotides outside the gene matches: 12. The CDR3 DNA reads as TGCGCCAGTGGCCCGGTAGCGGGAGTTTTAGATACGCAGTATTTT. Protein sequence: CASGPVAGVLDTQYF. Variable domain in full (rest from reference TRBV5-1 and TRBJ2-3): KAGVTQTPRYLIKTRGQQVTLSCSPISGHRSVSWYQQTPGQGLQFLFEYFSETQRNKGNFPGRFSGRQFSNSRSEMNVSTLELGDSALYLCASGPVAGVLDTQYFGPGTRLTVL.

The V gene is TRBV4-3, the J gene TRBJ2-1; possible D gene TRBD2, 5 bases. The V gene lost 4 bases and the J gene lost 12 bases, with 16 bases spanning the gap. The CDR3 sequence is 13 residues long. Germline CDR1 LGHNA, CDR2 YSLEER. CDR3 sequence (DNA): TGCGCCAGCAGCCTTGAACGACGAGGGTTGCAGTTCTTC. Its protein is CASSLERRGLQFF.

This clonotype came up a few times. CDR3 sequence (DNA): TGTGCCAGCAGTTCAGGACAAGACACTGAAGCTTTCTTT. Translated, it gives CASSSGQDTEAFF. The chain combines TRBV6-6 with TRBJ1-1, with TRBD1 as a possible D gene (5 bases). Trimming took 4 bases from V and 3 from J, leaving 9 bases between them. Germline CDR1 MNHNY, CDR2 SVGAGI (reference sequence). This CDR3 is built from 13 residues.

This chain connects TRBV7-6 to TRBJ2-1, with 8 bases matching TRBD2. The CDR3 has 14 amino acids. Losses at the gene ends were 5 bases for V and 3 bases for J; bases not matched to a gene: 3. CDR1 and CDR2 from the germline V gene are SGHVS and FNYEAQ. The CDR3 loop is CASSTGGVYNEQFF. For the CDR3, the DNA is TGTGCCAGCAGCACGGGGGGGGTCTACAATGAGCAGTTCTTC.

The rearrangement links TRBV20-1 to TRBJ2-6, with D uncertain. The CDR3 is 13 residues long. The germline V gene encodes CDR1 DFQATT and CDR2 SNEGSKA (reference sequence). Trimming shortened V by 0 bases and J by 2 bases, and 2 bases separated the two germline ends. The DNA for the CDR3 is TGCAGTGCTAGAGATCCTGGGGCCAACGTCCTGACTTTC. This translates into CSARDPGANVLTF.

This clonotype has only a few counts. CDR3 region: CASSSPGLAAGELFF. In DNA, the CDR3 is TGTGCCAGCAGCTCACCGGGACTAGCGGCCGGGGAGCTGTTTTTT. This chain links TRBV5-4 with TRBJ2-2, with TRBD2 matching over 11 bases. The J segment lost 6 bases and the V segment lost 3 bases, leaving 4 bases of the junction unmatched. The length of the CDR3 is 15 residues. Germline loops: CDR1 SGHNT, CDR2 YYREEE (reference sequence).

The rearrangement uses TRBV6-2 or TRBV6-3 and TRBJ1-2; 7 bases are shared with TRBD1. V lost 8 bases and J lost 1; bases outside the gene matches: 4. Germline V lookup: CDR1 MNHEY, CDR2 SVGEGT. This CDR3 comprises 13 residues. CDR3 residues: CASGTANNYGYTF. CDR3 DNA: TGTGCCAGCGGGACAGCGAATAACTATGGCTACACCTTC.

The CDR3 here is CASSPPKTSGTYNEQFF. CDR3 nucleotide sequence: TGTGCCAGCTCACCACCAAAGACTAGCGGGACCTACAATGAGCAGTTCTTC. The V call is TRBV18, the J call TRBJ2-1; 11 bases are a match to TRBD2. The junction had 3 bases not matched to a gene; V was cut back by 0 bases and J by 2 bases. CDR1 and CDR2 from the germline V gene are KGHSH and LQKENI. The CDR3 sequence is 17 residues long.

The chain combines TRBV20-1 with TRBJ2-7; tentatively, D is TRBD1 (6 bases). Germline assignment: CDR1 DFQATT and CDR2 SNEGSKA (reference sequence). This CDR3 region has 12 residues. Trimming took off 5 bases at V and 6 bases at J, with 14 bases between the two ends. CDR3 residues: CSAPPQGREQYF. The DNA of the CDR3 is TGCAGTGCTCCACCACAGGGTCGCGAGCAGTACTTC.

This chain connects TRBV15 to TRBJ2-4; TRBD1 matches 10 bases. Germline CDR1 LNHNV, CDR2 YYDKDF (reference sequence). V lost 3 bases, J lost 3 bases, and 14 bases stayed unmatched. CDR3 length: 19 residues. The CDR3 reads CATSRTIPGQGSLKNIQYF. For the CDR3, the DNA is TGTGCCACCAGCAGGACTATTCCGGGACAGGGGTCCCTCAAAAACATTCAGTACTTC.

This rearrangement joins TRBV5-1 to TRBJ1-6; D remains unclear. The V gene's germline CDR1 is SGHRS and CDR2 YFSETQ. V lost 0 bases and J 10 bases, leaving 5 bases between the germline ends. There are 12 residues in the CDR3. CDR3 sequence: CASSLGESPLHF. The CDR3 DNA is TGCGCCAGCAGCTTGGGGGAGTCACCCCTCCACTTT.

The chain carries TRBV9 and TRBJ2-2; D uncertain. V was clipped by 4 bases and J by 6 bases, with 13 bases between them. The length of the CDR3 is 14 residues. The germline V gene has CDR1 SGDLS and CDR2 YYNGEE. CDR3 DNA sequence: TGTGCCAGCAGCCCACGCTCTGGTTCCGGGGAGCTGTTTTTT. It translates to CASSPRSGSGELFF.

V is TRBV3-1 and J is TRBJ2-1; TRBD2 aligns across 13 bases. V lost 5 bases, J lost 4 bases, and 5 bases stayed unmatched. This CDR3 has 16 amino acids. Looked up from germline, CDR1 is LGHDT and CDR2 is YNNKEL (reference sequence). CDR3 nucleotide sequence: TGTGCCAGCAGCATGAGGACTAGCGGGAGTTACAATGAGCAGTTCTTC. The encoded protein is CASSMRTSGSYNEQFF.

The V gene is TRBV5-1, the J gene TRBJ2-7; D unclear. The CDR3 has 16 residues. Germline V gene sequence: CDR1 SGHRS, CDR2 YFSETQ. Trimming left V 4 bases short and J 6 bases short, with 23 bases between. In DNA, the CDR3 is TGCGCCAGCAGCGTCACCGTAAGCGCCCCAGGCGCCGAGCAGTACTTC. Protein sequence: CASSVTVSAPGAEQYF.

The CDR3 coding sequence is TGTGCCAGCAGCTTGGTCCGGGGCGGTAAGCTCAACTACGAGCAGTACTTC. Protein: CASSLVRGGKLNYEQYF. The V call is TRBV11-2, the J call TRBJ2-7; the D call may be TRBD1 or TRBD2 (5 bases each). The CDR3 spans 17 residues. V was trimmed by 3 bases and J by 3 bases, leaving 21 bases between them. Germline CDR1 is SGHAT and CDR2 is FQNNGV.

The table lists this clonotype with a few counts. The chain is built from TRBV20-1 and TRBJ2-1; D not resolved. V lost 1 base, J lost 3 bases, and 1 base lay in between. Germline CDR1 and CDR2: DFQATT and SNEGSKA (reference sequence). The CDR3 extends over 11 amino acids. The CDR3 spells CSARVYNEQFF. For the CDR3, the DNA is TGCAGTGCTAGAGTCTACAATGAGCAGTTCTTC.